These T cell receptor beta chains were read from a single sample in a study of read filtering for tumor transcriptome and immune sequencing. Using its own MiXCR run on the reads, TCRdb lists one record per CDR3 protein. The repertoire holds approximately 43,000 distinct CDR3 sequences, with over 10% as singletons. The source material was a population of CD138-negative cells sorted from bone marrow. Receptors were obtained from a donor over 35 with multiple myeloma. CDR3s include the opening cysteine and the closing phenylalanine or tryptophan. A D gene is named only where the DNA matches it firmly. Clone size is shown for a subset of rows, as once, few, many or a class of expanded clone.

d_call j_call v_call clone_size cdr3_nt cdr3_aa
TRBD2 TRBJ2-1 TRBV19 many TGTGCCAGTAGTATTAGCGGGAGTGGTTATCCTGAGCAGTTCTTC CASSISGSGYPEQFF
NA TRBJ2-2 TRBV7-9 many TGTGCCAGCAGCTCCCGTCCGTCCGGGGAGCTGTTTTTT CASSSRPSGELFF
NA TRBJ2-7 TRBV4-3 many TGCGCCAGCAGCCAGGGGATTCTATCCGGGTACGAGCAGTACTTC CASSQGILSGYEQYF
NA TRBJ1-1 TRBV4-1 many TGCGCCAGCAGCCAAGATGAGGGACGGCTAAACACTGAAGCTTTCTTT CASSQDEGRLNTEAFF
NA TRBJ2-3 TRBV30 many TGTGCCTGGAGTTTTAGCACAGATACGCAGTATTTT CAWSFSTDTQYF
NA TRBJ1-1 TRBV7-2 hyperexpanded TGTGCCAGCAGCCCCACTGGCAGCCCTGAAGCTTTCTTT CASSPTGSPEAFF
NA TRBJ1-3 TRBV28 NA TGTGCCAGCAGTTTTCAGGGGTCTGGAAACACCATATATTTT CASSFQGSGNTIYF
TRBD2 TRBJ2-1 TRBV20-1 many TGCAGTGCTCACACTAGCGGCTCCTACAATGAGCAGTTCTTC CSAHTSGSYNEQFF
TRBD2 TRBJ2-3 TRBV12-3/TRBV12-4 many TGTGCCAGCAGTTCTGGCGGACTAGCAATGTACACAGATACGCAGTATTTT CASSSGGLAMYTDTQYF
NA TRBJ2-2 TRBV3-1 many TGTGCCAGCAGCCAGGAGAACACCGGGGAGCTGTTTTTT CASSQENTGELFF
NA TRBJ2-1 TRBV20-1 many TGCAGTGCTACCCCCTTCGAGCGATTTGACCATGAGCAGTTCTTC CSATPFERFDHEQFF